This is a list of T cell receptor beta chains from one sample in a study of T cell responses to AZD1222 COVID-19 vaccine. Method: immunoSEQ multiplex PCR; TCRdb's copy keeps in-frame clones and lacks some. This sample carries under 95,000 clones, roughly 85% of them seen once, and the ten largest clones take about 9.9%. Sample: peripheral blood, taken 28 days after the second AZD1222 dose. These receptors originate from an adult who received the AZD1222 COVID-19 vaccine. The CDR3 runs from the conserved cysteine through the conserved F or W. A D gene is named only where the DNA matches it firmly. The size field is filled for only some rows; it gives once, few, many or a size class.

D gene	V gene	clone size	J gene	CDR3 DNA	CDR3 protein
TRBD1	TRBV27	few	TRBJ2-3	TGTGCCAGCTCAGGGGGTAGAACGAGCACAGATACGCAGTATTTT	CASSGGRTSTDTQYF
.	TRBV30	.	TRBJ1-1	TGTGCCTGGAGTGTAACGGCGAACACTGAAGCTTTCTTT	CAWSVTANTEAFF
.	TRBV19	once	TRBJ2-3	TGTGCCAGTCGGGGAACCACAGATACGCAGTATTTT	CASRGTTDTQYF
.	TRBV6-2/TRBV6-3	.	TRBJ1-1	TGTGCCAGCAGTCCCGGAGGGCAGATGAACACTGAAGCTTTCTTT	CASSPGGQMNTEAFF
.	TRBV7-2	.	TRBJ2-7	TGTGCCAGCAGCCAGACGACTGGACGCTCGAGCTCCTACGAGCAGTACTTC	CASSQTTGRSSSYEQYF
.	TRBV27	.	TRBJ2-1	TGTGCCAGCAGTTTAGGGACCGTACCCTACAATGAGCAGTTCTTC	CASSLGTVPYNEQFF
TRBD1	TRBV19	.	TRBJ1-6	TGTGCCAGTACAGGACAGGACCTCAAGGGGTCCCTCCACTTT	CASTGQDLKGSLHF
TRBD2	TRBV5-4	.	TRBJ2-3	TGTGCCAGCAGCGGGAGGAGTATGGGACTAGCGGGGACAGATACGCAGTATTTT	CASSGRSMGLAGTDTQYF
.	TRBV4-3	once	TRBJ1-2	TGCGCCAGCAGCCAAAGATGGGGGGGAGGGACTAACTATGGCTACACCTTC	CASSQRWGGGTNYGYTF
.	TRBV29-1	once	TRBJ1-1	TGCAGCGCGCGGGCAGCGAACACTGAAGCTTTCTTT	CSARAANTEAFF
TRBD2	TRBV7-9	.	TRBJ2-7	TGTGCCAGCAGCTTAGGCGGCGGGGGTCCACTCTACGAGCAGTACTTC	CASSLGGGGPLYEQYF
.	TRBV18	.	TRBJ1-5	TGTGCCAGCTCGGACGGATGGGGCAATCAGCCCCAGCATTTT	CASSDGWGNQPQHF
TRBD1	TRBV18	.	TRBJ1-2	TGTGCCAGCTCACCAGGGACAGGAAACTATGGCTACACCTTC	CASSPGTGNYGYTF
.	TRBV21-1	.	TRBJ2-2	TGTGCCAGCACCGGGGACGGGAACACCGGGGAGCTGTTTTTT	CASTGDGNTGELFF
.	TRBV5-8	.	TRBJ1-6	TGTGCCAATTTAGGCCGGGGGCATTATAATTCACCCCTCCACTTT	CANLGRGHYNSPLHF
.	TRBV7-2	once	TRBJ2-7	TGTGCCAGCAGCTTAGGACTTGGCGAGCAGTACTTC	CASSLGLGEQYF
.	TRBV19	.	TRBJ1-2	TGTGCCAGTAGTATAGCGGAAGGAACGGATGGCTACACCTTC	CASSIAEGTDGYTF
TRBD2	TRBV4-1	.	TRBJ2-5	TGCGCCAGCAGCCAGCCGGGGAGGGGAGAGACCCAGTACTTC	CASSQPGRGETQYF
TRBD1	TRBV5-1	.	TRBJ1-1	TGCGCCAGCAGCTTAGGACAGGGGATGAACACTGAAGCTTTCTTT	CASSLGQGMNTEAFF
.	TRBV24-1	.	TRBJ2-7	TGTGCCACCAGTGATTCAAGGGCGTACGAGCAGTACTTC	CATSDSRAYEQYF
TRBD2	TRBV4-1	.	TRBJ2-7	TGCGCCAGCAGCCAAGGTAATAGCGGGTACGAGCAGTACTTC	CASSQGNSGYEQYF
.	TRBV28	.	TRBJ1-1	TGTGCCAGCACCTTGAACACTGAAGCTTTCTTT	CASTLNTEAFF
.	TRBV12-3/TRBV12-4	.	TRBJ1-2	TGTGCCAGCAGTTTTGGGTCCGTCTATGGCTACACCTTC	CASSFGSVYGYTF
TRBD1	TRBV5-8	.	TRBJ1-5	TGTGCCAGCAGCAGAGGGACAGGGGGCCTGCAGCCCCAGCATTTT	CASSRGTGGLQPQHF
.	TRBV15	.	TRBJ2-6	TGTGCCACCAGCGGACCGCAAATCTTCTCTGGGGCCAACGTCCTGACTTTC	CATSGPQIFSGANVLTF
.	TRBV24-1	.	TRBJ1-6	TGTGCCACCAGTGTAGGAAGGGATGGCTCACCCCTCCACTTT	CATSVGRDGSPLHF
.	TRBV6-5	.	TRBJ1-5	TGTGCCAGCAGTTACTGGCAGGCCGATCAGCCCCAGCATTTT	CASSYWQADQPQHF
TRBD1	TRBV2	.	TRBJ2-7	TGTGCCAGCAGCGACAGGGGAAATCCCTACGAGCAGTACTTC	CASSDRGNPYEQYF
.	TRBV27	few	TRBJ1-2	TGTGCCAGCAGCCGGACATATCTTTATGGCTACACCTTC	CASSRTYLYGYTF
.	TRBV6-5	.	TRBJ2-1	TGTGCCAGCAGTTACGTGGCTACCTACAATGAGCAGTTCTTC	CASSYVATYNEQFF
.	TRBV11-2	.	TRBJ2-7	TGTGCCAGCAGCAGTCCTAGACACCCGCACTCAGGCTTC	CASSSPRHPHSGF
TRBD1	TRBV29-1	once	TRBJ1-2	TGCAGCGTCCGACAGGGGAGGGATGGCTACACCTTC	CSVRQGRDGYTF
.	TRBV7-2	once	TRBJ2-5	TGTGCCAGCAGCTCTCTACGGACCCAGTACTTC	CASSSLRTQYF
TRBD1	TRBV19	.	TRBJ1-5	TGTGCCAGTAGTATTCAGGGGGATCAGCCCCAGCATTTT	CASSIQGDQPQHF
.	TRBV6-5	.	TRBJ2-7	TGTGCCAGCAGTTACGTGTCGTTGGGGGACGAGCAGTACTTC	CASSYVSLGDEQYF
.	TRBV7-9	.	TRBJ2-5	TGTGCCAGCAGCCCCCGGGCTACGGGGGTGGGGACCCAGTACTTC	CASSPRATGVGTQYF
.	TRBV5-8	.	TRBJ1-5	TGTGCCAGCAGCTTGGCGTGGGGGGCCGGCAATCAGCCCCAGCATTTT	CASSLAWGAGNQPQHF
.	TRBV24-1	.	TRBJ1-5	TGTGCCACCAGTCCATCGTCATACAATCAGCCCCAGCATTTT	CATSPSSYNQPQHF
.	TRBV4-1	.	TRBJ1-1	TGCGCCAGCAGCCAAGTTGCGGACAGCATGAACACTGAAGCTTTCTTT	CASSQVADSMNTEAFF
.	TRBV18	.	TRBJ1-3	TGTGCCAGCTCACCTCAGGGAATTAGTAGAAACACCATATATTTT	CASSPQGISRNTIYF
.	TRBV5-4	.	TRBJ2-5	TGTGCCAGCAGCGTGGGGACCGACGGGGCCAACCGGGGGACCCAGTACTTC	CASSVGTDGANRGTQYF
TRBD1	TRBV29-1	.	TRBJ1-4	TGCAGCGTTGGAGAGGGGGACAGGAAACTGTTTTTT	CSVGEGDRKLFF
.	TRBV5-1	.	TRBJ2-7	TGCGCCAGCAGCTTGTTAGCAGGGATCTCCTACGAGCAGTACTTC	CASSLLAGISYEQYF